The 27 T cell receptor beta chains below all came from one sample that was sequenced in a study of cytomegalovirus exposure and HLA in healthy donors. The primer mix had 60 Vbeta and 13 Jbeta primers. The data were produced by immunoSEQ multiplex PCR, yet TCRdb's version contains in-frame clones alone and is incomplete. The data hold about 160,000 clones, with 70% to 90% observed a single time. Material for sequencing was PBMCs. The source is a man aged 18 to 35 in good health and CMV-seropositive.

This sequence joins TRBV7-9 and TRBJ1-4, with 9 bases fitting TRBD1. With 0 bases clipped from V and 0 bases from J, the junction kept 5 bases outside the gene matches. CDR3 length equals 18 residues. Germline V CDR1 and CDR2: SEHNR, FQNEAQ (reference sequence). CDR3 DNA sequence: TGTGCCAGCAGCTTAGCGCGGACAGGGGAGGCAACTAATGAAAAACTGTTTTTT. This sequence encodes CASSLARTGEATNEKLFF.

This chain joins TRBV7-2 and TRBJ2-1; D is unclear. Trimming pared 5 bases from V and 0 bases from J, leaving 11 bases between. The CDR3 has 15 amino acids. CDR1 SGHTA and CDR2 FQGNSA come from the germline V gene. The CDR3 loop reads CASSPVAGSYNEQFF. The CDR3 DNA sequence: TGTGCCAGCAGCCCAGTGGCAGGCTCCTACAATGAGCAGTTCTTC.

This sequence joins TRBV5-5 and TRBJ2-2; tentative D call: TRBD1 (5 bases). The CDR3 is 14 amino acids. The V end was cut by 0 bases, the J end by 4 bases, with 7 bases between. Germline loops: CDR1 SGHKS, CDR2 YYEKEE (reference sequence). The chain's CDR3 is CASSLDRPTGELFF. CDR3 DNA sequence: TGTGCCAGCAGCTTGGACAGGCCCACCGGGGAGCTGTTTTTT.

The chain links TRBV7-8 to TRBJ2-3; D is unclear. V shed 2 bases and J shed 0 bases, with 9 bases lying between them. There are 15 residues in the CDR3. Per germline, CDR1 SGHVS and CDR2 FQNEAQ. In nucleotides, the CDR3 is TGTGCCAGCAGCTTACAGGCGTCAAGCACAGATACGCAGTATTTT. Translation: CASSLQASSTDTQYF.

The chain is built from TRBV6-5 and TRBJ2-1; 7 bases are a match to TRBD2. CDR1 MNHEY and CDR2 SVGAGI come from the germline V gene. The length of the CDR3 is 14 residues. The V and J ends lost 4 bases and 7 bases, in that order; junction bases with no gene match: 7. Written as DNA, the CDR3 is TGTGCCAGCAGTTTATGGGGGAGGGGTAATGAGCAGTTCTTC. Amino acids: CASSLWGRGNEQFF.

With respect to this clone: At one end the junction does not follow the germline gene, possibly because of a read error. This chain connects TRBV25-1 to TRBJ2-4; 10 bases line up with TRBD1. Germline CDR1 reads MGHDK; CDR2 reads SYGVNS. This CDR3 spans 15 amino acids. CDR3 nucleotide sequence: TGTGCCAGCAGTGACTTGGGACAGGGGAAAAACAGTCAGTACTTC. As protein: CASSDLGQGKNSQYF.

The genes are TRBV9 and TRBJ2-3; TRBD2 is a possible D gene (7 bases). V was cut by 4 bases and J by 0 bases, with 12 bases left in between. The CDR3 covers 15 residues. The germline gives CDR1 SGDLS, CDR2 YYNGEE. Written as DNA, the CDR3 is TGTGCCAGCAGCTCCGGGGGGCCTAGCACAGATACGCAGTATTTT. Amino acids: CASSSGGPSTDTQYF.

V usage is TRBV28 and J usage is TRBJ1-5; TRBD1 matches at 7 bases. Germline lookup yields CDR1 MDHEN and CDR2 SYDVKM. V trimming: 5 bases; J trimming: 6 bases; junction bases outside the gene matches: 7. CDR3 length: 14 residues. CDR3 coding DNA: TGTGCCAGCAGTCTGACAGGGTGGGGTCAGCCCCAGCATTTT. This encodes CASSLTGWGQPQHF.

CDR3 coding DNA: TGTGCCAGCAGCTATGGGGGCATGAACACTGAAGCTTTCTTT. Residues: CASSYGGMNTEAFF. The V call is TRBV7-9, the J call TRBJ1-1; D may be TRBD1 (6 bases). Germline CDR1 and CDR2: SEHNR and FQNEAQ (reference sequence). With 4 bases removed from V and 0 bases from J, the gap between germline ends came to 9 bases. There are 14 residues in the CDR3.

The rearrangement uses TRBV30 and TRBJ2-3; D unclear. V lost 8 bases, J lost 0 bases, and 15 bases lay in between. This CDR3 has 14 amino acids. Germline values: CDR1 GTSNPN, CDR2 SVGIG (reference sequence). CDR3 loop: CAGRGVTSTDTQYF. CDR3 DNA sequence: TGTGCCGGGCGTGGAGTAACTAGCACAGATACGCAGTATTTT.

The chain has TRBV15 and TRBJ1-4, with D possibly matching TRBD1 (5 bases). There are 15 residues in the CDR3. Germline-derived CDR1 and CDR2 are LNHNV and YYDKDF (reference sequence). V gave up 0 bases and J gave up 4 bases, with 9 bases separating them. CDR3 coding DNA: TGTGCCACCAGCAGAGAGGAGGGGTTTAATGAAAAACTGTTTTTT. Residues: CATSREEGFNEKLFF.

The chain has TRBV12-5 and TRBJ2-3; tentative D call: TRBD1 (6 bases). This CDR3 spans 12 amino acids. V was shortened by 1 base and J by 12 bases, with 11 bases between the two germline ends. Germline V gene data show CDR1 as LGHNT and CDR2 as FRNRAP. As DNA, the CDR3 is TGTGCTAGTGGTTTGGAAAGTGGGGGCCAGTATTTT. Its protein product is CASGLESGGQYF.

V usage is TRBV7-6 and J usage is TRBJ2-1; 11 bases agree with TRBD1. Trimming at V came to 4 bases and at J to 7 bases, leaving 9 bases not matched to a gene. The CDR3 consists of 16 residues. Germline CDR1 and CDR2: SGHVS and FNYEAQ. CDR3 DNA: TGTGCCAGCAGCTCAACCGGACAGGGGGCTTGGAATGAGCAGTTCTTC. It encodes CASSSTGQGAWNEQFF.

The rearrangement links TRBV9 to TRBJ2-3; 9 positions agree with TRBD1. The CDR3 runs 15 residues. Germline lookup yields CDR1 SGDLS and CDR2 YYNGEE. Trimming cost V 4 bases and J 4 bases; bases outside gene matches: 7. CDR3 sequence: CASSPRDRAPDTQYF. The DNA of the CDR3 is TGTGCCAGCAGCCCCCGGGACAGGGCCCCAGATACGCAGTATTTT.

CDR3 bases: TGTGCCAGCAGCTTAGCGCGTTTAGGAGGGCTGACTGAAGCTTTCTTT. This sequence encodes CASSLARLGGLTEAFF. The V gene is TRBV7-8, the J gene TRBJ1-1; D is uncertain. Germline V lookup: CDR1 SGHVS, CDR2 FQNEAQ. There are 16 residues in the CDR3. The ends were cut back, 0 bases at V and 5 bases at J, with 16 bases in the middle.

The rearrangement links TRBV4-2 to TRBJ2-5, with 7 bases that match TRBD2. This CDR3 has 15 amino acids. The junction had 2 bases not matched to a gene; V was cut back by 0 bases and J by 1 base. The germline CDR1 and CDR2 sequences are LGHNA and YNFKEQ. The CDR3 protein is CASSQESGGQETQYF. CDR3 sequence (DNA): TGTGCCAGCAGCCAAGAGTCGGGGGGCCAAGAGACCCAGTACTTC.

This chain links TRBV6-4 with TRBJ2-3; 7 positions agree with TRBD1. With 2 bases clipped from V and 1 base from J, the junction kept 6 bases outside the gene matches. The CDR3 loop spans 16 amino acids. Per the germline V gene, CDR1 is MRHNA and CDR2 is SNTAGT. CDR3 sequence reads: CASSDRAGGGTDTQYF. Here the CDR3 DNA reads TGTGCCAGCAGTGACCGGGCAGGGGGTGGCACAGATACGCAGTATTTT.

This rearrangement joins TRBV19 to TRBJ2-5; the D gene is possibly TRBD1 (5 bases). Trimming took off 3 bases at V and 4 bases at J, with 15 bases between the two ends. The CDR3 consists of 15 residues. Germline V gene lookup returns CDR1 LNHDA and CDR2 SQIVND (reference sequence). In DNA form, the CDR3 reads TGTGCCAGTAGTATGTTAGGTACAGGCCGAGAGACCCAGTACTTC. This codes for CASSMLGTGRETQYF.

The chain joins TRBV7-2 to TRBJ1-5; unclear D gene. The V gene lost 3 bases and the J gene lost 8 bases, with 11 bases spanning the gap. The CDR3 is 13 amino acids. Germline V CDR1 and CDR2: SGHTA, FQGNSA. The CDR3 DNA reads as TGTGCCAGCAGCTTCAGTTCCGGGGAGCCCCAGCATTTT. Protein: CASSFSSGEPQHF.

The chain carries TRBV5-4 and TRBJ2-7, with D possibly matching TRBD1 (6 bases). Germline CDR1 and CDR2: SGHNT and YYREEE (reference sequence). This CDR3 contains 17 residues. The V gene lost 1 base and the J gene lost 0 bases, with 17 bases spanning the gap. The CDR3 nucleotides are TGTGCCAGCAGCTTGTACAGGGCCCGAACGTTCTCCTACGAGCAGTACTTC. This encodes CASSLYRARTFSYEQYF.

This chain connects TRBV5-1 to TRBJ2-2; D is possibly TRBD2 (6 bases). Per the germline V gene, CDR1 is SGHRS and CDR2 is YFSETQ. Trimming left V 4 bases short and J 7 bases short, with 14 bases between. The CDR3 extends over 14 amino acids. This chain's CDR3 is CASSAGPLVGELFF. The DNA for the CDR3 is TGCGCCAGCAGCGCGGGACCTCTTGTCGGGGAGCTGTTTTTT.

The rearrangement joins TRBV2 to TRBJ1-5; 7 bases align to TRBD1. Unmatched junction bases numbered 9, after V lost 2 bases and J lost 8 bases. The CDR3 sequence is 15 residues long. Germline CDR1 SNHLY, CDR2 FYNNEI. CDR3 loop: CASSETGVNYEPQHF. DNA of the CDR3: TGTGCCAGCAGTGAAACAGGGGTAAATTATGAGCCCCAGCATTTT. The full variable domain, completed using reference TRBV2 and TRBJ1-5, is EPEVTQTPSHQVTQMGQEVILRCVPISNHLYFYWYRQILGQKVEFLVSFYNNEISEKSEIFDDQFSVERPDGSNFTLKIRSTKLEDSAMYFCASSETGVNYEPQHFGDGTRLSIL.

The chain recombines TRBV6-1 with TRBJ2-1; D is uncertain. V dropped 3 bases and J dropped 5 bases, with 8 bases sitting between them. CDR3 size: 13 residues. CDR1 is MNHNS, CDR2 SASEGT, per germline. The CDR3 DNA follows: TGTGCCAGCAGTGAGGAGCCCCACAATGAGCAGTTCTTC. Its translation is CASSEEPHNEQFF.

For the CDR3, the DNA is TGTGCCAGCAGTTCCCCTGGCAGGGTGGGCTCGGGCGAGCAGTACTTC. This gives the protein CASSSPGRVGSGEQYF. This chain connects TRBV6-5 to TRBJ2-7; TRBD1 is a possible D gene (5 bases). The germline V gene encodes CDR1 MNHEY and CDR2 SVGAGI. The CDR3 sequence is 16 residues long. Trimming left V 4 bases short and J 6 bases short, with 22 bases between.

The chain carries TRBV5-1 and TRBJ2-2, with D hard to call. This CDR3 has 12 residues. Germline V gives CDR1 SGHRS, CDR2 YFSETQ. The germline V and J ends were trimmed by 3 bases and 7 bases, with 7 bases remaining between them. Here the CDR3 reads CASSSYGGELFF. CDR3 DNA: TGCGCCAGCAGCTCCTACGGCGGGGAGCTGTTTTTT.

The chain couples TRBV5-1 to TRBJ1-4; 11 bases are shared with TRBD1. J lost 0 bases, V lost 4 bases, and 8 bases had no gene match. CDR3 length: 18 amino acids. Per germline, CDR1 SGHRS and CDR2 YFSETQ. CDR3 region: CASSLWTGGLPTNEKLFF. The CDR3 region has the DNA TGCGCCAGCAGCCTCTGGACAGGGGGCTTACCAACTAATGAAAAACTGTTTTTT.

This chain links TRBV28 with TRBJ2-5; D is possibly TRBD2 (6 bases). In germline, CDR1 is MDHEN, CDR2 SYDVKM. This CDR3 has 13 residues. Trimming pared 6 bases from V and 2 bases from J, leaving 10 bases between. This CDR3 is CASRSGGQETQYF. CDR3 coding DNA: TGTGCCAGCAGGTCCGGGGGTCAAGAGACCCAGTACTTC.